A single sample gave rise to the 27 T cell receptor beta chains below, sequenced in a study of blood T cell repertoires in COVID-19. The protocol was immunoSEQ multiplex PCR, while the TCRdb copy is restricted to in-frame clones and leaves out a portion. This table has 130,000 to 150,000 clones, 88% appearing once. The sample comprised PBMCs or T cells enriched from blood (not recorded which). These receptors came from a woman in her twenties or thirties with acute COVID-19.

This clone was detected only a few times. The chain is built from TRBV19 and TRBJ2-7; perhaps TRBD2 as D (6 bases). Per the germline V gene, CDR1 is LNHDA and CDR2 is SQIVND (reference sequence). Trimming removed 4 bases from V and 4 bases from J, with 11 bases in between. CDR3 length: 13 amino acids. CDR3 loop: CASSRDSVYEQYF. The CDR3 DNA follows: TGTGCCAGTAGTAGGGACTCTGTATACGAGCAGTACTTC.

The table lists this clone with a count of one. The V and J genes are TRBV7-9 and TRBJ2-4; D possibly corresponds to TRBD2 (5 bases). Germline V gene lookup returns CDR1 SEHNR and CDR2 FQNEAQ (reference sequence). The V gene lost 8 bases and the J gene lost 15 bases, with 20 bases spanning the gap. CDR3 length: 12 amino acids. DNA of the CDR3: TGTGCCAGCGAATCGCTAGAGGGTGGGTGGTACTTC. Its translation: CASESLEGGWYF.

This clone has just one count. This sequence joins TRBV30 and TRBJ1-1; D may be TRBD1 (6 bases). CDR3 length equals 11 residues. The germline gives CDR1 GTSNPN, CDR2 SVGIG (reference sequence). Trimming pared 4 bases from V and 8 bases from J, leaving 11 bases between. CDR3 DNA sequence: TGTGCCTGGAATAGGGGGACCGAAGCTTTCTTT. This translates into CAWNRGTEAFF. The complete variable domain, with remaining parts taken from reference TRBV30 and TRBJ1-1, reads SQTIHQWPATLVQPVGSPLSLECTVEGTSNPNLYWYRQAAGRGLQLLFYSVGIGQISSEVPQNLSASRPQDRQFILSSKKLLLSDSGFYLCAWNRGTEAFFGQGTRLTVV.

This rearrangement joins TRBV2 to TRBJ2-3; 10 nucleotides line up with TRBD2. The J segment lost 6 bases and the V segment lost 5 bases, leaving 8 bases of the junction unmatched. Germline lookup yields CDR1 SNHLY and CDR2 FYNNEI. CDR3 size: 15 residues. CDR3 in DNA: TGTGCCAGCAGTTTAAGCGGGAGGGCCGGGGATACGCAGTATTTT. This codes for CASSLSGRAGDTQYF.

J is TRBJ2-1 and V is TRBV27; 8 bases are shared with TRBD1. The junction had 5 bases not matched to a gene; V was cut back by 3 bases and J by 4 bases. There are 15 residues in the CDR3. The germline V gene has CDR1 MNHEY and CDR2 SMNVEV (reference sequence). CDR3 sequence: CASSFVGTGYNEQFF. CDR3 bases: TGTGCCAGCAGTTTTGTGGGGACAGGTTACAATGAGCAGTTCTTC.

This sequence joins TRBV9 and TRBJ2-6; the D is unclear. Germline CDR1 and CDR2: SGDLS and YYNGEE. Trimming pared 0 bases from V and 0 bases from J, leaving 10 bases between. The CDR3 spans 17 residues. The CDR3 spells CASSVGSSSSGANVLTF. CDR3 bases: TGTGCCAGCAGCGTAGGATCGAGTTCCTCTGGGGCCAACGTCCTGACTTTC.

The chain is built from TRBV3-1 (or the pseudogene TRBV3-2) and TRBJ2-3; 12 bases agree with TRBD2. V shed 5 bases, J shed 4 bases, and the junction held 4 bases outside the gene matches. The CDR3 loop spans 15 amino acids. CDR1 is LGHDT and CDR2 is YNNKEL in the germline V gene (reference sequence). In nucleotides, the CDR3 is TGTGCCAGCAGCTCGACTAGCGGGAGCCCAGATACGCAGTATTTT. Encoded protein: CASSSTSGSPDTQYF.

The rearrangement joins TRBV4-2 to TRBJ2-2, with D perhaps matching TRBD2 (5 bases). Germline V CDR1 and CDR2: LGHNA, YNFKEQ. The CDR3 contains 15 residues. Trimming removed 3 bases at V and 8 bases at J, with 16 bases between. The DNA for the CDR3 is TGTGCCAGCAGCCAGGCAGAACTAGTTACTGGGGAGCTGTTTTTT. Amino acids: CASSQAELVTGELFF.

CDR3 nucleotides: TGTGCCACCAGCAGACCGGGACTAGCGGCCTACAATGAGCAGTTCTTC. It yields the protein CATSRPGLAAYNEQFF. This chain links TRBV15 with TRBJ2-1; TRBD2 aligns across 11 bases. Germline V lookup: CDR1 LNHNV, CDR2 YYDKDF (reference sequence). The length of the CDR3 is 16 residues. J was trimmed by 2 bases and V by 2 bases; bases with no gene match: 2.

This chain uses TRBV30 with TRBJ1-2; unclear D gene. V gave up 0 bases and J gave up 2 bases, with 13 bases separating them. The CDR3 is 15 amino acids. CDR1 is GTSNPN, CDR2 SVGIG, per germline (reference sequence). CDR3 in DNA: TGTGCCTGGAGTGTACAAGGCAGGTGGAACTATGGCTACACCTTC. Its translation is CAWSVQGRWNYGYTF.

The sample holds a few counts of this clone. The chain joins TRBV4-1 to TRBJ2-5; 8 nucleotides match TRBD1. Germline-derived CDR1 and CDR2 are MGHRA and YSYEKL. The CDR3 totals 15 residues. V lost 2 bases to trimming and J lost 7 bases; unmatched junction nucleotides: 9. For the CDR3, the DNA is TGCGCCAGCAGCCAACCGACAGGGGCTGGAGTGACCCAGTACTTC. Encoded protein: CASSQPTGAGVTQYF.

The rearrangement links TRBV27 to TRBJ2-1, with TRBD2 matching 12 bases. V was clipped by 2 bases and J by 5 bases; unmatched bases: 7. This CDR3 has 17 residues. Germline CDR1 reads MNHEY; CDR2 reads SMNVEV (reference sequence). CDR3 residues: CASSLVLAGGPDNEQFF. The CDR3 DNA sequence: TGTGCCAGCAGTTTAGTGCTAGCGGGAGGGCCTGACAATGAGCAGTTCTTC.

The chain is built from TRBV9 and TRBJ1-2, with D uncertain. The CDR3 has 13 amino acids. Trimming cost V 0 bases and J 6 bases, with 9 bases left between them. Germline assignment: CDR1 SGDLS and CDR2 YYNGEE. The CDR3 is CASSVAAQDGYTF. CDR3 coding DNA: TGTGCCAGCAGCGTAGCTGCGCAGGATGGCTACACCTTC. The full variable domain, in which reference TRBV9 and TRBJ1-2 provide the parts outside the CDR3, is DSGVTQTPKHLITATGQRVTLRCSPRSGDLSVYWYQQSLDQGLQFLIQYYNGEERAKGNILERFSAQQFPDLHSELNLSSLELGDSALYFCASSVAAQDGYTFGSGTRLTVV.

This chain's CDR3 is CASSWTGTSNQPQHF. The CDR3 DNA follows: TGTGCCAGCAGTTGGACAGGAACCAGCAATCAGCCCCAGCATTTT. This sequence joins TRBV27 and TRBJ1-5; 7 bases are a match to TRBD1. This CDR3 has 15 amino acids. V was clipped by 4 bases and J by 1 base; unmatched bases: 4. Germline CDR1 MNHEY, CDR2 SMNVEV (reference sequence).

The rearrangement uses TRBV30 and TRBJ2-2; no clear D gene. In germline, CDR1 is GTSNPN, CDR2 SVGIG (reference sequence). The CDR3 extends over 13 amino acids. V lost 0 bases to trimming and J lost 6 bases, with 8 bases between them. In nucleotides, the CDR3 is TGTGCCTGGAGTGTACAAGAGGCCGGGGAGCTGTTTTTT. As protein: CAWSVQEAGELFF.

The DNA of the CDR3 is TGTGCCAGCAGTCCACCGACAGGGTCTGGAAACACCATATATTTT. Its protein is CASSPPTGSGNTIYF. The chain links TRBV28 to TRBJ1-3; 7 nucleotides line up with TRBD1. Germline CDR1 MDHEN, CDR2 SYDVKM. The CDR3 contains 15 residues. Trimming at V came to 5 bases and at J to 1 base, leaving 5 bases not matched to a gene. The full variable domain, completed using reference TRBV28 and TRBJ1-3, is DVKVTQSSRYLVKRTGEKVFLECVQDMDHENMFWYRQDPGLGLRLIYFSYDVKMKEKGDIPEGYSVSREKKERFSLILESASTNQTSMYLCASSPPTGSGNTIYFGEGSWLTVV.

This clone was seen a single time. This chain joins TRBV12-3 or TRBV12-4 and TRBJ2-1; unclear D gene. The length of the CDR3 is 12 residues. V lost 1 base to trimming and J lost 10 bases, with 8 bases between them. The CDR3 coding sequence is TGTGCCAGCAGTTTAGAGGAGAGAGAGCAGTTCTTC. It translates to CASSLEEREQFF.

V gene TRBV28 combines with J gene TRBJ1-3; maybe TRBD1 (6 bases). V lost 5 bases, J lost 0 bases, and 11 bases lay in between. The CDR3 contains 15 residues. CDR1 is MDHEN and CDR2 is SYDVKM in the germline V gene. This CDR3 is CASSIRTVSGNTIYF. The CDR3, as DNA: TGTGCCAGCAGTATTCGGACAGTCTCTGGAAACACCATATATTTT.

This clone was observed a few times. The chain uses TRBV6-4 and TRBJ2-7; TRBD1 aligns across 7 bases. This CDR3 region has 15 residues. Germline loops: CDR1 MRHNA, CDR2 SNTAGT. V gave up 7 bases and J gave up 2 bases; unmatched junction bases: 11. CDR3 amino acids: CASNQNRGSTYEQYF. CDR3 DNA sequence: TGTGCCAGCAATCAAAACAGGGGCAGCACCTACGAGCAGTACTTC.

The chain carries TRBV11-2 and TRBJ1-5; 8 positions agree with TRBD1. V shed 5 bases, J shed 2 bases, and the junction held 2 bases outside the gene matches. The CDR3 covers 14 residues. Germline-derived CDR1 and CDR2 are SGHAT and FQNNGV. The CDR3: CASSRGQGNQPQHF. The CDR3 DNA reads TGTGCCAGCAGCCGGGGACAGGGCAATCAGCCCCAGCATTTT.

The chain has TRBV12-3 or TRBV12-4 and TRBJ1-1; 8 nucleotides align to TRBD1. The CDR3 length is 13 residues. With 10 bases clipped from V and 6 bases from J, the junction kept 10 bases outside the gene matches. CDR3 residues: CATADRVGAEAFF. The CDR3 nucleotides read TGTGCCACCGCGGACAGGGTTGGAGCTGAAGCTTTCTTT.

J is TRBJ1-5 and V is TRBV28; D possibly corresponds to TRBD1 (6 bases). The ends were cut back, 7 bases at V and 3 bases at J, with 13 bases in the middle. The CDR3 loop spans 14 amino acids. Germline V CDR1 and CDR2: MDHEN, SYDVKM. This CDR3 is CASIATGDNQPQHF. CDR3 DNA: TGTGCCAGCATCGCGACAGGAGACAATCAGCCCCAGCATTTT.

This rearrangement joins TRBV5-1 to TRBJ2-1; 7 bases line up with TRBD2. Trimming at V came to 0 bases and at J to 2 bases, leaving 5 bases not matched to a gene. Germline-derived CDR1 and CDR2 are SGHRS and YFSETQ. The CDR3 is 16 residues long. The CDR3 DNA sequence: TGCGCCAGCAGCTTGGACGCGGGAGAGGCCTACAATGAGCAGTTCTTC. The encoded protein is CASSLDAGEAYNEQFF.

The chain is built from TRBV25-1 and TRBJ2-1, with 13 bases identical to TRBD2. The CDR3 spans 18 residues. J was trimmed by 12 bases and V by 4 bases; bases with no gene match: 18. The germline V gene has CDR1 MGHDK and CDR2 SYGVNS. The chain's CDR3 is CASSAGGQGTSGNLSQFF. The CDR3 nucleotides read TGTGCCAGCAGTGCCGGCGGGCAAGGGACTAGCGGGAATCTGTCGCAGTTCTTC.

This chain joins TRBV5-5 and TRBJ1-2; a weak D match, TRBD1 (5 bases). The CDR3 is 13 residues long. V lost 1 base and J lost 6, with 10 bases in between. Germline lookup yields CDR1 SGHKS and CDR2 YYEKEE (reference sequence). Written as DNA, the CDR3 is TGTGCCAGCAGCTTGAGGGGTGGGGATGGCTACACCTTC. It encodes CASSLRGGDGYTF.

The V gene is TRBV6-5, the J gene TRBJ2-4; D is undetermined. Germline CDR1 is MNHEY and CDR2 is SVGAGI. CDR3 size: 14 residues. The V gene lost 6 bases and the J gene lost 2 bases, with 11 bases spanning the gap. CDR3 in DNA: TGTGCCAGCAGGACCAGGCCCCCCAAAAACATTCAGTACTTC. The encoded protein is CASRTRPPKNIQYF.

The chain recombines TRBV28 with TRBJ1-1; TRBD1 aligns across 7 bases. V lost 5 bases to trimming and J lost 2 bases; unmatched junction nucleotides: 2. This CDR3 has 13 amino acids. The germline V gene has CDR1 MDHEN and CDR2 SYDVKM. CDR3 DNA sequence: TGTGCCAGCAGTGGGACAGAAAACACTGAAGCTTTCTTT. It translates to CASSGTENTEAFF.